This T cell receptor (beta chain) was obtained from a study of T cell repertoires in cytomegalovirus infection. This clonotype was found a few times. Its antigen remains unknown. The CDR3 runs 14 residues. The V end was cut by 1 base, the J end by 7 bases, with 13 bases between. TCRdb re-analysed the reads in MiXCR, keeping a single row per CDR3 protein. The data show 110,000 to 150,000 distinct CDR3 sequences, around 32% seen once. The sequence was obtained from a human donor in good health (CMV status not recorded). Some clones in this sample may be carry-over from other donors' samples. Sequences were derived from CD8+ T cells from cultured PBMCs, sampled from culture after CMV antigen stimulation. This chain connects TRBV12-3 or TRBV12-4 to TRBJ1-2, with D perhaps matching TRBD1 (5 bases). CDR3 amino acids: CASSLVLRGAGYTF. The CDR3 bases are TGTGCCAGCAGTTTAGTTCTGAGGGGCGCTGGCTACACCTTC.